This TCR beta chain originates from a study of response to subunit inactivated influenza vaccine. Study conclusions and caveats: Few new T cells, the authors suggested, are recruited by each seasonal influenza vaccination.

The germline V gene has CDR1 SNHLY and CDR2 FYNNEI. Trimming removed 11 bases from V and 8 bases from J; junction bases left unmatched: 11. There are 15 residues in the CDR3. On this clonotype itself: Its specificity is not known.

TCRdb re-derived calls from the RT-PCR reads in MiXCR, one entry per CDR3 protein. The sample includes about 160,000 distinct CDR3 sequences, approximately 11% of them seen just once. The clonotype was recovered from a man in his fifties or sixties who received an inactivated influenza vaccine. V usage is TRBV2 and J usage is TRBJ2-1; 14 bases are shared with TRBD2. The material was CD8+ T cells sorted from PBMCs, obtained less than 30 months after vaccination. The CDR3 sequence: CALRGTSGSIDEQFF. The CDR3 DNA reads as TGTGCCCTCAGGGGGACTAGCGGGAGTATTGATGAGCAGTTCTTC.